What follows are 21 T cell receptor beta chains derived from one specimen sequenced in a study of human T cells and chemical hapten exposure. Described time point: pre-sensitization, week 0. Regarding treatment: therapeutic diphenylcyclopropenone sensitization with weekly scalp DPC. TCRdb passed the RACE reads through MiXCR, listing each CDR3 protein once. The sample includes about 87,000 distinct CDR3 sequences, approximately 9.9% of them seen just once. The sequencing used whole blood, collected in connection with sensitization to the hapten diphenylcyclopropenone (DPC). These receptors came from a woman between 35 and 50 years old with alopecia areata. Some clones in this sample may be carry-over from other donors' samples.

This clonotype was recorded at least ten times. V is TRBV4-1 and J is TRBJ1-1, with 8 positions matching TRBD1. This CDR3 has 16 amino acids. Trimming at V came to 1 base and at J to 5 bases, leaving 9 bases not matched to a gene. The germline CDR1 and CDR2 sequences are MGHRA and YSYEKL. Here the CDR3 DNA reads TGCGCCAGCAGCCAAGTAATGACAGGGGAGGGAACTGAAGCTTTCTTT. Translated, it gives CASSQVMTGEGTEAFF.

Many counts were recorded for this clonotype. V is TRBV14 and J is TRBJ2-1, with D unresolved. The CDR3 is 13 residues long. Between the trimmed V and J ends, which lost 3 bases and 7 bases, there was a span of 10 bases. Germline-derived CDR1 and CDR2 are SGHDN and FVKESK. The CDR3 nucleotides read TGTGCCAGCAGCCAGCATAATGGGAATGAGCAGTTCTTC. Amino acids: CASSQHNGNEQFF.

Many counts were recorded for this clonotype. The chain combines TRBV7-2 with TRBJ2-7, with 9 bases aligning to TRBD1. J gave up 3 bases and V 2 bases, and 8 bases lay outside the gene matches. Germline loops: CDR1 SGHTA, CDR2 FQGNSA. The CDR3 spans 16 residues. The CDR3 spells CASSLRLGTGIYEQYF. Here the CDR3 DNA reads TGTGCCAGCAGCTTAAGGTTAGGGACAGGGATCTACGAGCAGTACTTC.

The chain is built from TRBV20-1 and TRBJ1-5, with D perhaps TRBD1 (6 bases). V was trimmed by 3 bases and J by 7 bases, leaving 16 bases between them. Germline values: CDR1 DFQATT, CDR2 SNEGSKA (reference sequence). The CDR3 consists of 14 residues. CDR3 DNA: TGCAGTGCTAGGGACAACAGGGTAGGGCAGCCCCAGCATTTT. This codes for CSARDNRVGQPQHF.

This clonotype has at least ten counts. The gene calls are TRBV5-1 and TRBJ2-1; 13 nucleotides match TRBD2. After removal of 4 bases from V and 5 bases from J, the junction contained 3 bases not matched to a gene. The CDR3 length is 15 residues. Germline-derived CDR1 and CDR2 are SGHRS and YFSETQ. CDR3 coding DNA: TGCGCCAGCAGCACGACTAGCGGGGGGCACAATGAGCAGTTCTTC. It translates to CASSTTSGGHNEQFF.

There are a few counts of this clonotype. This sequence joins TRBV28 and TRBJ2-5; 7 bases line up with TRBD1. This CDR3 region has 17 residues. V lost 6 bases and J lost 1; bases outside the gene matches: 14. Germline lookup yields CDR1 MDHEN and CDR2 SYDVKM. The CDR3 here is CASSHAPQGIFQETQYF. In DNA, the CDR3 is TGTGCCAGCAGCCACGCCCCACAGGGGATCTTCCAAGAGACCCAGTACTTC.

A few counts support this clonotype. The rearrangement uses TRBV4-3 and TRBJ2-6; D unresolved. Deletions cut 1 base from V and 2 bases from J, with 6 bases between. The germline V gene encodes CDR1 LGHNA and CDR2 YSLEER. CDR3 length: 15 amino acids. CDR3 nucleotides: TGCGCCAGCAGCCAAGGATCTACTGGGGCCAACGTCCTGACTTTC. Translated: CASSQGSTGANVLTF.

This clonotype has just a few counts. The V gene is TRBV12-3 or TRBV12-4, the J gene TRBJ1-5; D uncertain. This CDR3 has 16 residues. Trimming removed 4 bases from V and 2 bases from J, with 15 bases in between. CDR3 DNA: TGTGCCAGCAGTTCCTCCGAGATGAGGGGCAATCAGCCCCAGCATTTT. Its protein product is CASSSSEMRGNQPQHF.

Of note for this clonotype: A much more abundant neighbour one base away suggests this may be a read error. Because it lacks the conserved phenylalanine or tryptophan at the end, this CDR3 is likely a read error. The CDR3 region has the DNA TGCAGCGGTGGGGCACAGGGAGGTGGAGATACGCAGTATCTT. It codes for CSGGAQGGGDTQYL. V and J are TRBV29-1 and TRBJ2-3; possibly TRBD1 or TRBD2 for D (6 bases each). Trimming removed 7 bases at V and 5 bases at J, with 19 bases between. The germline CDR1 and CDR2 sequences are SQVTM and ANQGSEA. There are 14 residues in the CDR3.

This clonotype was recorded at least ten times. The rearrangement uses TRBV7-2 and TRBJ1-3; D is uncertain. Germline loops: CDR1 SGHTA, CDR2 FQGNSA. Trimming took 5 bases from V and 1 from J, leaving 9 bases between them. This CDR3 has 14 residues. The CDR3 spells CASSPGPSGNTIYF. CDR3 in DNA: TGTGCCAGCAGCCCCGGCCCGTCTGGAAACACCATATATTTT.

This clonotype was found a few times. The rearrangement links TRBV6-5 to TRBJ1-3; D gene uncertain. The CDR3 runs 18 residues. V dropped 0 bases and J dropped 6 bases, with 21 bases sitting between them. Germline V gene lookup returns CDR1 MNHEY and CDR2 SVGAGI. In DNA form, the CDR3 reads TGTGCCAGCAGTTACTCGTTTGATGGTAGCAAAGCTGAAAACACCATATATTTT. Encoded protein: CASSYSFDGSKAENTIYF.

In its sample, this clonotype was seen many times. The chain recombines TRBV2 with TRBJ1-4, with a weak D call TRBD1 (5 bases). V was pared by 7 bases and J by 4 bases, with 10 bases between. The germline V gene has CDR1 SNHLY and CDR2 FYNNEI. This CDR3 has 13 residues. For the CDR3, the DNA is TGTGCCAGCAAAGGGGAAATTAATGAAAAACTGTTTTTT. This sequence encodes CASKGEINEKLFF.

This clonotype was seen a few times. The chain recombines TRBV11-2 with TRBJ2-7; possible D gene TRBD2, 5 bases. V was trimmed by 1 base and J by 12 bases, leaving 10 bases between them. The CDR3 spans 11 residues. Per the germline V gene, CDR1 is SGHAT and CDR2 is FQNNGV. The CDR3 DNA follows: TGTGCCAGCAGCTTAGGTGGACTGGGGTACTTC. Its translation: CASSLGGLGYF.

The chain joins TRBV18 to TRBJ2-1; D call uncertain. The length of the CDR3 is 12 residues. V was pared by 2 bases and J by 4 bases, with 3 bases between. Germline V gives CDR1 KGHSH, CDR2 LQKENI. CDR3 protein: CASSPGYNEQFF. CDR3 nucleotides: TGTGCCAGCTCACCAGGGTACAATGAGCAGTTCTTC.

The chain combines TRBV29-1 with TRBJ1-3; no definite D call. There are 12 residues in the CDR3. Trimming pared 7 bases from V and 0 bases from J, leaving 7 bases between. Germline-derived CDR1 and CDR2 are SQVTM and ANQGSEA. Here the CDR3 reads CSAETSGNTIYF. The CDR3 nucleotides are TGCAGCGCAGAGACCTCTGGAAACACCATATATTTT.

This clonotype has a handful of counts. This chain connects TRBV4-3 to TRBJ1-5; tentatively, D is TRBD1 (5 bases). Trimming left V 3 bases short and J 5 bases short, with 11 bases between. CDR3 size: 14 residues. Germline V gene sequence: CDR1 LGHNA, CDR2 YSLEER. The CDR3 loop is CASSHGQGDQPQHF. The CDR3, as DNA: TGCGCCAGCAGCCACGGGCAGGGAGATCAGCCCCAGCATTTT.

This clonotype has only a few counts. The chain employs TRBV11-2 and TRBJ2-2; no definite D call. With 4 bases removed from V and 1 base from J, the gap between germline ends came to 4 bases. The germline gives CDR1 SGHAT, CDR2 FQNNGV. The length of the CDR3 is 13 residues. The CDR3 DNA reads TGTGCCAGCAGCTCGATGAACACCGGGGAGCTGTTTTTT. It codes for CASSSMNTGELFF.

The rearrangement uses TRBV7-2 and TRBJ1-5, with D perhaps TRBD1 (6 bases). V was shortened by 6 bases and J by 4 bases, with 16 bases between the two germline ends. Germline CDR1 SGHTA, CDR2 FQGNSA. This CDR3 comprises 15 residues. CDR3 in amino acids: CASSPQRGLNQPQHF. DNA for the CDR3: TGTGCCAGCAGTCCTCAGAGGGGGTTAAATCAGCCCCAGCATTTT. The complete variable domain, with remaining parts taken from reference TRBV7-2 and TRBJ1-5, reads GAGVSQSPSNKVTEKGKDVELRCDPISGHTALYWYRQSLGQGLEFLIYFQGNSAPDKSGLPSDRFSAERTGGSVSTLTIQRTQQEDSAVYLCASSPQRGLNQPQHFGDGTRLSIL.

This clonotype was observed a few times. The V call is TRBV7-2, the J call TRBJ2-2; possibly TRBD2 for D (5 bases). The germline V and J ends were trimmed by 0 bases and 6 bases, with 14 bases remaining between them. The CDR3 is 16 residues long. The germline gives CDR1 SGHTA, CDR2 FQGNSA. The CDR3 DNA reads TGTGCCAGCAGCTTAGCGCGGATTCGAGGGCCCGGGGAGCTGTTTTTT. The encoded protein is CASSLARIRGPGELFF.

This clonotype has at least ten counts. The chain recombines TRBV20-1 with TRBJ2-1; D is unclear. The CDR3 runs to 14 residues. Germline-derived CDR1 and CDR2 are DFQATT and SNEGSKA (reference sequence). V was clipped by 6 bases and J by 7 bases, with 19 bases between them. CDR3 bases: TGCAGTGCGATGAAGGTAACCGGTTCGAATGAGCAGTTCTTC. Protein: CSAMKVTGSNEQFF.

This clonotype was detected only a few times. V gene TRBV12-3 or TRBV12-4 combines with J gene TRBJ2-3; TRBD1 agrees at 8 bases. The CDR3 runs 17 residues. V was pared by 7 bases and J by 4 bases, with 16 bases of the junction left unmatched. Here the CDR3 reads CASTKDRGLLWADTQYF. As DNA, the CDR3 is TGTGCCAGCACTAAAGACAGGGGACTTCTTTGGGCAGATACGCAGTATTTT.